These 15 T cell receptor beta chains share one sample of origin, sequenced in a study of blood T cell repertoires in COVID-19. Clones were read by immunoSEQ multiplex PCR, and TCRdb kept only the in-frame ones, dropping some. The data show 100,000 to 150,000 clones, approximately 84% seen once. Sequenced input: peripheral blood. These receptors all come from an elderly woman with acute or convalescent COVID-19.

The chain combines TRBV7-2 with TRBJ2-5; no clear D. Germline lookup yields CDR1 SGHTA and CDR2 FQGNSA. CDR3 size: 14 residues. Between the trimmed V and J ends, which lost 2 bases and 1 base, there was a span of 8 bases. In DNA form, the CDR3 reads TGTGCCAGCAGCTTATGGGCTGGCCAAGAGACCCAGTACTTC. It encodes CASSLWAGQETQYF.

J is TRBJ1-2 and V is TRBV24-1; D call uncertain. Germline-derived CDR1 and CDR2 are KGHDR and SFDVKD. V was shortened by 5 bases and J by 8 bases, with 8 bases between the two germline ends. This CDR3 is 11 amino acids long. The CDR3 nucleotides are TGTGCCACCAGTGTATTCCCCGGCTACACCTTC. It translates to CATSVFPGYTF.

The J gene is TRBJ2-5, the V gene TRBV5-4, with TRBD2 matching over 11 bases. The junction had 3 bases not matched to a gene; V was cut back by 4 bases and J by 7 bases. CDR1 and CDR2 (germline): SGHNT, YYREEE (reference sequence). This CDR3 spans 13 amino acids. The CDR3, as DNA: TGTGCCAGCAGCACAGGACTAGCGGGGACCCAGTACTTC. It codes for CASSTGLAGTQYF.

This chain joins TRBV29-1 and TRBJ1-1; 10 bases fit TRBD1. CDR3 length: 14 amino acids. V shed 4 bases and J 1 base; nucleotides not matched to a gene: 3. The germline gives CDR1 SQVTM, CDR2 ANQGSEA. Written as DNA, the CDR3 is TGCAGCGTTGGCGGACAGGGGGGGAACACTGAAGCTTTCTTT. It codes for CSVGGQGGNTEAFF.

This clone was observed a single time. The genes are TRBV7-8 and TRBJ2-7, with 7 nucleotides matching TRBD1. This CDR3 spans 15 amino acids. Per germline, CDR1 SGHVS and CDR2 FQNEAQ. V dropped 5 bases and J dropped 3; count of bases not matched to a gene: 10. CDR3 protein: CASSQGRGSYYEQYF. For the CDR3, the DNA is TGTGCCAGCAGCCAGGGCAGGGGGTCTTACTACGAGCAGTACTTC.

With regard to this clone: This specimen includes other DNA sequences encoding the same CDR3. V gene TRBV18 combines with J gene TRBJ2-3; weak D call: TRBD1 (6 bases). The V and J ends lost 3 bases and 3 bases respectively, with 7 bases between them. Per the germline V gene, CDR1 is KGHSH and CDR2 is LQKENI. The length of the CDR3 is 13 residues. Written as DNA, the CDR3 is TGTGCCAGCTCACCCGGACAGACAGATACGCAGTATTTT. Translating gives CASSPGQTDTQYF.

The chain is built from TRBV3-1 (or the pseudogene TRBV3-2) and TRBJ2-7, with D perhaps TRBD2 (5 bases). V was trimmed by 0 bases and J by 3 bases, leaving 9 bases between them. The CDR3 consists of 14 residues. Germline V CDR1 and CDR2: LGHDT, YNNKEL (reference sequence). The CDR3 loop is CASSQELGSYEQYF. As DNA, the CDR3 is TGTGCCAGCAGCCAAGAATTGGGGAGCTACGAGCAGTACTTC.

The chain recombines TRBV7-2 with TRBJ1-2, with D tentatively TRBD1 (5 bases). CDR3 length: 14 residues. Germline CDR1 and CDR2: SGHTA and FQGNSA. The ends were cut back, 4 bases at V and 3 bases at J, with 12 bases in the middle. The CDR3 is CASSSGGAHYGYTF. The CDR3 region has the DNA TGTGCCAGCAGCTCCGGAGGGGCCCACTATGGCTACACCTTC.

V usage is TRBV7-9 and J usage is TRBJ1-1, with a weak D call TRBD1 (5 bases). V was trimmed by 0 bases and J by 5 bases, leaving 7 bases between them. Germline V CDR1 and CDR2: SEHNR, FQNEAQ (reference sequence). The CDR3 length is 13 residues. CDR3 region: CASSLAKGTEAFF. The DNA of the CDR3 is TGTGCCAGCAGCTTAGCAAAGGGGACTGAAGCTTTCTTT.

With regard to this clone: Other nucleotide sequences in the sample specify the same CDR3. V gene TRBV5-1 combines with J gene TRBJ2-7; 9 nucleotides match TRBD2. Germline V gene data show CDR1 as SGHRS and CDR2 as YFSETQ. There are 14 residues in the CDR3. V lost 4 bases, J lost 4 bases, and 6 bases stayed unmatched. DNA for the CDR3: TGCGCCAGCAGCCTTAGCGGGAGCGGGTACGAGCAGTACTTC. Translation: CASSLSGSGYEQYF.

The CDR3 bases are TGTGCCTGGAGGAGGGACAGGGGGCTCACTGAAGCTTTCTTT. Translated: CAWRRDRGLTEAFF. This chain joins TRBV30 and TRBJ1-1, with 12 bases matching TRBD1. Germline V CDR1 and CDR2: GTSNPN, SVGIG (reference sequence). The CDR3 consists of 14 residues. J lost 4 bases, V lost 3 bases, and 3 bases had no gene match.

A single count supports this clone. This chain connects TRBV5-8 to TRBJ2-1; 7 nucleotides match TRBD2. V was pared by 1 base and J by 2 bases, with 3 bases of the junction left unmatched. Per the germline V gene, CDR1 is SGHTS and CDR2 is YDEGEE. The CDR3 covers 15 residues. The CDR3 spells CASSLSGGPYNEQFF. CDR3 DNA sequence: TGTGCCAGCAGCTTGTCGGGGGGACCCTACAATGAGCAGTTCTTC. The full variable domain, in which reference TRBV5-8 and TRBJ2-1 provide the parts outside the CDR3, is EAGVTQSPTHLIKTRGQQATLRCSPISGHTSVYWYQQALGLGLQFLLWYDEGEERNRGNFPPRFSGRQFPNYSSELNVNALELEDSALYLCASSLSGGPYNEQFFGPGTRLTVL.

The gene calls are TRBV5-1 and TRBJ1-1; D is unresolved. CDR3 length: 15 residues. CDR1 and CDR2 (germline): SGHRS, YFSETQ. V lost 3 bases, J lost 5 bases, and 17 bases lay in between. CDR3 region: CASSWMAGSSTEAFF. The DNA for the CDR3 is TGCGCCAGCAGCTGGATGGCCGGGTCCTCGACTGAAGCTTTCTTT. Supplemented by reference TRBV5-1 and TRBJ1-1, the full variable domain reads KAGVTQTPRYLIKTRGQQVTLSCSPISGHRSVSWYQQTPGQGLQFLFEYFSETQRNKGNFPGRFSGRQFSNSRSEMNVSTLELGDSALYLCASSWMAGSSTEAFFGQGTRLTVV.

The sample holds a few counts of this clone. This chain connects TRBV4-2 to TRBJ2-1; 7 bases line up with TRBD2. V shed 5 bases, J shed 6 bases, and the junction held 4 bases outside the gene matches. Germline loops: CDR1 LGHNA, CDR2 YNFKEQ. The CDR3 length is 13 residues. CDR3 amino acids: CASSVGLLNEQFF. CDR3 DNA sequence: TGTGCCAGCAGCGTGGGACTACTCAATGAGCAGTTCTTC.

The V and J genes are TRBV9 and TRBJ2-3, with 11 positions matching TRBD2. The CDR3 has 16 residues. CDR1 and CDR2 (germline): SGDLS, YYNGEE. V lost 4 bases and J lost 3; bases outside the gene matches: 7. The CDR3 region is CASSPRLAGRTDTQYF. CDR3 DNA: TGTGCCAGCAGCCCCCGACTAGCGGGACGTACAGATACGCAGTATTTT.